This T cell receptor (beta chain) was captured by sequencing in a study of beta chain features in type 1 diabetes. Using CD45RO/CCR7/CD25/CD127/CD95/CD27, CD4+ naive, central memory, regulatory and stem cell-like memory cells were sorted. TCRB transcripts that were expressed got sequenced, as all of the isolated RNA had been reverse transcribed. The protocol was immunoSEQ multiplex PCR, while the TCRdb copy is restricted to in-frame clones and leaves out a portion. This repertoire shows around 200,000 clones, about 13% found once; its top ten account for less than 0.7%. The CDR3 consists of 14 residues. Germline V lookup: CDR1 SGHAT, CDR2 FQNNGV. Trimming shortened V by 5 bases and J by 6 bases, and 13 bases separated the two germline ends.

This chain links TRBV11-2 with TRBJ2-2; D is possibly TRBD1 (6 bases). This receptor was identified in a woman younger than 30 in good health. Sequenced material: central memory CD4+ T cells from blood. The CDR3 coding sequence is TGTGCCAGCAGCAAACAGGGAAGGGCCGGGGAGCTGTTTTTT. Its translation: CASSKQGRAGELFF.